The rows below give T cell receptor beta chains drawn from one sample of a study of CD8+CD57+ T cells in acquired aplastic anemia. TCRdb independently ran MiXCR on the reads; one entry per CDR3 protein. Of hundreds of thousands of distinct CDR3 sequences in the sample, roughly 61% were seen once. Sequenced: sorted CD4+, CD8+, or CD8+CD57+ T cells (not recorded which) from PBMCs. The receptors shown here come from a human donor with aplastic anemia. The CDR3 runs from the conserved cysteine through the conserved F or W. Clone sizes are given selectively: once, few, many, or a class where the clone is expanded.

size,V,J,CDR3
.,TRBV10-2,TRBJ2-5,CASSLDISGGSETQYF
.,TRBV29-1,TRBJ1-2,CSVDAGAGYGYTF
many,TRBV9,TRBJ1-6,CASSVIEESPLHF
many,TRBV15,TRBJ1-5,CATSREGYNQPQHF
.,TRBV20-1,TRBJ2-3,CSANLAIRTDTQYF
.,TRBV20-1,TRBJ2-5,CSASDDSRETQYF
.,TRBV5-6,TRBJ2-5,CASSKLGLGETQYF
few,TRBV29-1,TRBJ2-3,CSDDTQYF
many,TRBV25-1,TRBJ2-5,CASSSGTSGWQETQYF
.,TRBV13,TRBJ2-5,CASSLEGMGLQQTQYF
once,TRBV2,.,CASRKDRTSHEQYF
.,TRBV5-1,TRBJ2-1,CASCSGTGVYNEQFF
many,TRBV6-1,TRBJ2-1,CASSADRDSEQFF
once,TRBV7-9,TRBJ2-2,CASSPPRGGTNTGELFF
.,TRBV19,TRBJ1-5,CASTDYSAYSNQPQHF
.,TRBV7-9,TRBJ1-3,CASSLGTVSGNTIYF
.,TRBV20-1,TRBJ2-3,CSARALAGGGDTQYF
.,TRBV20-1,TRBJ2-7,CSAGTGYEQYF
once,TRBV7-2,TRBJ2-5,CASSSGLVETQYF
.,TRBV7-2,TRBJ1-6,CASSPRTGLIGSPLHF
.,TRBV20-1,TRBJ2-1,CSARRAEGYNEQFF
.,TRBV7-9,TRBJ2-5,CASSSNQGATTETQYF
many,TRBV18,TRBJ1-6,CASSREGLNSPLHF
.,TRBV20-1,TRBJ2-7,CSARPGQGAEQYF
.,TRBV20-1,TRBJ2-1,CSASGGASYNEQFF
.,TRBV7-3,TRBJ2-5,CASSTSGVGTQYF
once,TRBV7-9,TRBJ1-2,CASSSTASYGYTF
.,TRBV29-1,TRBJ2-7,CSVAQVAVAEQYF
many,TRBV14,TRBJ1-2,CASSSARGADHGYTF
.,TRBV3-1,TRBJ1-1,CASSPPTVNTEAFF
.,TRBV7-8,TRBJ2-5,CASRLGLAPSGGETQYF
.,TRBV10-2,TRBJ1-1,CASSESEMNTEAFF
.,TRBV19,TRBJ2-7,CATGGQGYEQYF
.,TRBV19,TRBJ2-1,CASSHNYNEQFF
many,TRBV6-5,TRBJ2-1,CASSYTGLAGGREQFF
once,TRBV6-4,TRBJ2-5,CASSDPGGVEAQYF
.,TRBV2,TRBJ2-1,CASMNGLASSYNEQFF
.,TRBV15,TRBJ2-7,CATSRGGLSYEQYF
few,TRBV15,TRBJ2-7,CATSRDTASSYEQYF
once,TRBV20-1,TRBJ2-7,CSASGTSGLYEQYF
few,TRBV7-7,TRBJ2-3,CASSSGTHVTDTQYF